The 19 T cell receptor beta chains in this list originate from one sample, sequenced in a study of T-cell reconstitution after alpha-beta-depleted transplantation in children. During its preparation, the TCRbeta library received unique molecular identifiers. TCRdb recomputed calls from the PCR reads with MiXCR, one row per CDR3 protein. Among about 1,000,000 distinct CDR3 sequences listed, 25% to 30% were seen once. The material sequenced was PBMCs, mostly from graft donor cells, taken 360 days after TCRalphabeta/CD19-depleted stem cell transplant. The receptors here all came from a boy under three years old who had a stem cell transplant for SCID, so the T cells may come from the graft donor.

V is TRBV28 and J is TRBJ2-3; D may be TRBD1 (5 bases). V was shortened by 2 bases and J by 8 bases, with 14 bases between the two germline ends. The germline CDR1 and CDR2 sequences are MDHEN and SYDVKM. CDR3 length equals 14 residues. CDR3 coding DNA: TGTGCCAGCAGTTTAGTGGGGATTAGGGGTACGCAGTATTTT. This sequence encodes CASSLVGIRGTQYF.

The chain combines TRBV3-1 with TRBJ2-7; 8 bases fit TRBD1. With V trimmed by 4 bases and J by 1 base, 6 bases remained unmatched. Germline-derived CDR1 and CDR2 are LGHDT and YNNKEL (reference sequence). The CDR3 extends over 15 amino acids. CDR3 loop: CASSPDRAFSYEQYF. DNA for the CDR3: TGTGCCAGCAGCCCGGACAGGGCTTTTTCCTACGAGCAGTACTTC.

This clonotype appeared a few times. The rearrangement joins TRBV5-1 to TRBJ2-1, with 11 bases aligning to TRBD2. This CDR3 is 16 amino acids long. The germline V gene encodes CDR1 SGHRS and CDR2 YFSETQ. The V and J ends lost 3 bases and 1 base, in that order; junction bases with no gene match: 3. The DNA for the CDR3 is TGCGCCAGCAGCTGGGGACTAGCGGTATCCTACAATGAGCAGTTCTTC. This codes for CASSWGLAVSYNEQFF.

The chain employs TRBV20-1 and TRBJ1-1, with a possible D match to TRBD1 (6 bases). V shed 6 bases and J shed 3 bases, with 20 bases lying between them. The CDR3 has 15 residues. Germline V gives CDR1 DFQATT, CDR2 SNEGSKA (reference sequence). In DNA form, the CDR3 reads TGCAGTGCCCTCAGATGGGGGGCGAGGGACACTGAAGCTTTCTTT. Translating gives CSALRWGARDTEAFF.

The V and J genes are TRBV4-1 and TRBJ2-2; TRBD2 matches 13 bases. Germline V gene lookup returns CDR1 MGHRA and CDR2 YSYEKL. The V and J ends lost 2 bases and 6 bases, in that order; junction bases with no gene match: 9. CDR3 length equals 18 residues. The CDR3 nucleotides are TGCGCCAGCAGCCAACCAAAATGGACTAGCGGGGGTCCCGGGGAGCTGTTTTTT. This gives the protein CASSQPKWTSGGPGELFF.

The CDR3 DNA reads as TGTGCCAGTAGTTCCCTCGGGACTGAGCATCAGCCCCAGCATTTT. Protein product: CASSSLGTEHQPQHF. The chain carries TRBV19 and TRBJ1-5; maybe TRBD1 (5 bases). The CDR3 contains 15 residues. The ends were cut back, 5 bases at V and 5 bases at J, with 16 bases in the middle. Looked up from germline, CDR1 is LNHDA and CDR2 is SQIVND (reference sequence).

This clonotype was seen more than once but under ten times. The chain links TRBV29-1 to TRBJ2-5; D not certain. This CDR3 is built from 10 residues. Per the germline V gene, CDR1 is SQVTM and CDR2 is ANQGSEA. Trimming stripped 4 bases from V and 5 bases from J, with 5 bases between. In DNA form, the CDR3 reads TGCAGCGTTGGTGTGGAGACCCAGTACTTC. Protein: CSVGVETQYF.

The gene calls are TRBV12-3 or TRBV12-4 and TRBJ1-6; tentatively, D is TRBD1 (5 bases). The CDR3 is made up of 13 amino acids. With 5 bases removed from V and 7 bases from J, the gap between germline ends came to 9 bases. The CDR3 region is CASSGAGNSPLHF. CDR3 DNA: TGTGCCAGCAGTGGGGCGGGAAATTCACCCCTCCACTTT.

This chain connects TRBV6-2 or TRBV6-3 to TRBJ1-1, with TRBD1 identical over 8 bases. Germline trimming cut 4 bases from V and 2 bases from J; bases unmatched to any gene: 9. This CDR3 spans 16 amino acids. Germline CDR1 MNHEY, CDR2 SVGEGT. CDR3 in amino acids: CASSFHADRANTEAFF. DNA for the CDR3: TGTGCCAGCAGTTTCCACGCGGACAGGGCTAACACTGAAGCTTTCTTT.

This clonotype was detected many times. V and J are TRBV7-3 and TRBJ2-5; D not resolved. This CDR3 is 13 amino acids long. Germline CDR1 SGHTA, CDR2 FQGTGA. Trimming took 2 bases from V and 4 from J, leaving 8 bases between them. CDR3 nucleotides: TGTGCCAGCAGCTTAGAGAGGTCAGAGACCCAGTACTTC. This sequence encodes CASSLERSETQYF. Full variable domain (remainder filled in from reference TRBV7-3 and TRBJ2-5): GAGVSQTPSNKVTEKGKYVELRCDPISGHTALYWYRQSLGQGPEFLIYFQGTGAADDSGLPNDRFFAVRPEGSVSTLKIQRTERGDSAVYLCASSLERSETQYFGPGTRLLVL.

V gene TRBV28 combines with J gene TRBJ2-3; 7 bases are shared with TRBD2. The CDR3 is made up of 15 amino acids. The V segment lost 4 bases and the J segment 2 bases; nucleotides outside the gene matches: 6. Germline assignment: CDR1 MDHEN and CDR2 SYDVKM. The CDR3 bases are TGTGCCAGCAGTTCGGCGGGAGAAAACACAGATACGCAGTATTTT. This gives the protein CASSSAGENTDTQYF.

This clonotype was detected a few times. The V gene is TRBV4-1, the J gene TRBJ1-1; D remains unclear. The CDR3 covers 15 residues. The germline V and J ends were trimmed by 2 bases and 7 bases, with 17 bases remaining between them. The germline V gene encodes CDR1 MGHRA and CDR2 YSYEKL. The CDR3 loop is CASSQFSGFGGEAFF. For the CDR3, the DNA is TGCGCCAGCAGCCAATTTTCGGGGTTCGGTGGTGAAGCTTTCTTT.

The V and J genes are TRBV7-2 and TRBJ1-1; maybe TRBD1 (5 bases). This CDR3 has 15 amino acids. Trimming removed 1 base at V and 0 bases at J, with 9 bases between. The germline CDR1 and CDR2 sequences are SGHTA and FQGNSA. Here the CDR3 DNA reads TGTGCCAGCAGCTTAGGGGGCAGGATGAACACTGAAGCTTTCTTT. The encoded protein is CASSLGGRMNTEAFF.

This chain uses TRBV10-3 with TRBJ2-7, with 8 positions matching TRBD2. J gave up 5 bases and V 0 bases, and 12 bases lay outside the gene matches. The CDR3 covers 17 residues. CDR1 ENHRY and CDR2 SYGVKD come from the germline V gene. Here the CDR3 reads CAISESNQPGGPDEQYF. Written as DNA, the CDR3 is TGTGCCATCAGTGAGTCGAACCAGCCGGGGGGGCCTGACGAGCAGTACTTC.

The rearrangement links TRBV7-2 to TRBJ1-2; no definite D call. Germline V gene sequence: CDR1 SGHTA, CDR2 FQGNSA. The CDR3 covers 16 residues. V was clipped by 5 bases and J by 5 bases, with 21 bases between them. The CDR3, as DNA: TGTGCCAGCAGCCACCCTTCCGGAAAAGGGCTTTATGGCTACACCTTC. It yields the protein CASSHPSGKGLYGYTF.

The gene calls are TRBV29-1 and TRBJ2-5; D is ambiguous. The CDR3 length is 14 residues. Trimming removed 1 base from V and 2 bases from J, with 11 bases in between. The V gene's germline CDR1 is SQVTM and CDR2 ANQGSEA. CDR3 nucleotide sequence: TGCAGCGTTGAAGCCGCACACCTGCAAGAGACCCAGTACTTC. This codes for CSVEAAHLQETQYF.

The rearrangement joins TRBV3-1 to TRBJ2-7, with 9 bases identical to TRBD1. Trimming took 0 bases from V and 2 from J; bases not matched to a gene: 8. Germline assignment: CDR1 LGHDT and CDR2 YNNKEL (reference sequence). The CDR3 length is 17 residues. CDR3: CASSQDQRTGAPYEQYF. The CDR3 nucleotides read TGTGCCAGCAGCCAAGACCAGAGGACAGGGGCCCCCTACGAGCAGTACTTC.

This clonotype was seen a handful of times. The chain recombines TRBV24-1 with TRBJ1-2, with D unresolved. V was clipped by 0 bases and J by 0 bases, with 4 bases between them. This CDR3 is 14 amino acids long. Germline values: CDR1 KGHDR, CDR2 SFDVKD. As DNA, the CDR3 is TGTGCCACCAGTGATTTGAGAGCTAACTATGGCTACACCTTC. As protein: CATSDLRANYGYTF.

The chain uses TRBV12-2 and TRBJ2-6; TRBD1 was called by the table and not checked on the DNA. TRBV12-2 is a documented pseudogene. There are 19 residues in the CDR3. The CDR3 nucleotides are TGTGCAAGTCGCTTATTGGGCTTCGGACGAGGGGTCGGGGCCAACGTCCTGACTTTC. This encodes CASRLLGFGRGVGANVLTF.